This TCR beta chain was sequenced in a study of blood T cell repertoires in COVID-19. About the research overall: The United States, Italy and Spain supplied acute and convalescent COVID-19 samples.

J gave up 8 bases and V 2 bases, and 13 bases lay outside the gene matches. CDR3 length equals 18 residues. CDR1 and CDR2 from the germline V gene are MDHEN and SYDVKM. The authors' processing: Nucleated cell number was recorded as an estimate derived from reference gene primer amplification. Produced via immunoSEQ multiplex PCR; TCRdb's table is partial and in-frame only. V, J and clone size are taken as reported in that table, and D and trimming were inferred from the DNA itself. The sample records just under 90,000 clones, more than 70% being singletons. The sequenced sample was peripheral blood. The chain couples TRBV28 to TRBJ1-4, with 11 bases matching TRBD1. The TCR comes from a man in his 60s with acute or convalescent COVID-19. CDR3 residues: CASSLGQGAVMHEEKLFF. The CDR3 bases are TGTGCCAGCAGTTTAGGACAGGGGGCCGTTATGCACGAAGAAAAACTGTTTTTT.